Sequencing of this T cell receptor beta chain was carried out in a study of blood T cell repertoires in COVID-19. The CDR3 covers 15 residues. V was shortened by 5 bases and J by 2 bases, with 16 bases between the two germline ends. Germline CDR1 reads SGHVS; CDR2 reads FNYEAQ. This clone was detected a few times. TCRdb's table, derived via immunoSEQ multiplex PCR, lists solely in-frame clones and lacks some. The data contain about 320,000 clones, 89% of them seen just once; the ten biggest clones take up over 4%. Sample: PBMCs or T cells enriched from blood (not recorded which). The TCR originated in a man aged 60-69 years who had recovered from COVID-19. V gene TRBV7-6 combines with J gene TRBJ2-7; maybe TRBD1 (6 bases). The CDR3 protein is CASSTQGSGPYEQYF. DNA of the CDR3: TGTGCCAGCAGCACACAGGGAAGTGGGCCCTACGAGCAGTACTTC.